The clone carrying this T cell receptor beta chain has only one observation. V was trimmed by 7 bases and J by 3 bases, leaving 15 bases between them. Germline CDR1 SNHLY, CDR2 FYNNEI. CDR3 length: 14 residues. This sample was taken from a study of control samples from healthy donors and cancer patients. Profiling relied on immunoSEQ multiplex PCR, and the TCRdb table lists in-frame clones only, not all of them. The sample consists of roughly 100,000 clones, 83% of them appearing once. This TCR was recovered from a woman between 45 and 60 years old in good health. The sequenced material came from blood. The rearrangement uses TRBV2 and TRBJ1-1, with D possibly TRBD1 on 5 matching bases. The CDR3: CASNPMWDHTEAFF. CDR3 DNA sequence: TGTGCCAGCAACCCAATGTGGGACCACACTGAAGCTTTCTTT.